The 31 T cell receptor beta chains given below trace back to one sample, sequenced in a study of T cell changes during pregnancy in multiple sclerosis. The assay was immunoSEQ multiplex PCR, and TCRdb's table has in-frame clones only and misses some. This sample has some 80,000 clones, with about 95% found just once. This specimen was peripheral blood, taken in the third trimester of pregnancy. The receptors derive from a female donor with multiple sclerosis, enrolled in a pregnancy study.

This chain uses TRBV6-5 with TRBJ1-2, with D possibly being TRBD1 (5 bases). With 6 bases removed from V and 4 bases from J, the gap between germline ends came to 18 bases. The CDR3 runs 15 residues. Germline-derived CDR1 and CDR2 are MNHEY and SVGAGI. CDR3 sequence: CASRPGASSGYGYTF. DNA for the CDR3: TGTGCCAGCAGACCCGGGGCCTCTAGCGGCTATGGCTACACCTTC.

The chain is built from TRBV11-3 and TRBJ2-3, with 9 bases fitting TRBD2. This CDR3 comprises 15 residues. Germline V gives CDR1 SGHNT, CDR2 YENEEA. The ends lost 4 bases at V and 5 bases at J; junction bases unmatched: 7. The CDR3 protein is CASSSTAGGLDTQYF. Written as DNA, the CDR3 is TGTGCCAGCAGCTCCACAGCGGGGGGACTAGATACGCAGTATTTT.

The gene calls are TRBV2 and TRBJ1-6, with D unresolved. The CDR3 length is 16 residues. Trimming cost V 6 bases and J 4 bases, with 16 bases left between them. The germline CDR1 and CDR2 sequences are SNHLY and FYNNEI. Here the CDR3 reads CASRRLEYPYNSPLHF. The CDR3 DNA reads TGTGCCAGCAGGAGATTGGAGTACCCATATAATTCACCCCTCCACTTT. Full variable domain (rest looked up from reference TRBV2 and TRBJ1-6): EPEVTQTPSHQVTQMGQEVILRCVPISNHLYFYWYRQILGQKVEFLVSFYNNEISEKSEIFDDQFSVERPDGSNFTLKIRSTKLEDSAMYFCASRRLEYPYNSPLHFGNGTRLTVT.

This chain links TRBV2 with TRBJ2-7; no definite D call. V was cut by 10 bases and J by 0 bases, with 10 bases left in between. In germline, CDR1 is SNHLY, CDR2 FYNNEI. The length of the CDR3 is 12 residues. CDR3 sequence reads: CATKSFSYEQYF. The CDR3 region has the DNA TGTGCCACCAAATCATTCTCCTACGAGCAGTACTTC.

V and J are TRBV7-6 and TRBJ2-5; D unresolved. The germline gives CDR1 SGHVS, CDR2 FNYEAQ. V shed 1 base and J shed 0 bases, with 12 bases lying between them. The CDR3 contains 16 residues. CDR3 nucleotides: TGTGCCAGCAGCTTAGGTTTAGCCACCCACCAAGAGACCCAGTACTTC. Protein: CASSLGLATHQETQYF.

V usage is TRBV18 and J usage is TRBJ1-3; D gene ambiguous. Trimming shortened V by 2 bases and J by 0 bases, and 14 bases separated the two germline ends. The CDR3 spans 17 residues. Germline V lookup: CDR1 KGHSH, CDR2 LQKENI. Written as DNA, the CDR3 is TGTGCCAGCTCACCAGAGGTCGGTAGCGGCTCTGGAAACACCATATATTTT. Translating it yields CASSPEVGSGSGNTIYF.

The J gene is TRBJ1-1, the V gene TRBV19; no definite D call. The CDR3 sequence is 13 residues long. Per the germline V gene, CDR1 is LNHDA and CDR2 is SQIVND (reference sequence). The germline V and J ends were trimmed by 7 bases and 11 bases, with 20 bases remaining between them. CDR3 residues: CASNPGRAGTAFF. The CDR3 DNA reads as TGTGCCAGTAACCCAGGTCGGGCGGGCACTGCTTTCTTT.

The genes are TRBV30 and TRBJ2-7, with TRBD2 matching 7 bases. The germline gives CDR1 GTSNPN, CDR2 SVGIG (reference sequence). With 8 bases clipped from V and 0 bases from J, the junction kept 13 bases outside the gene matches. The CDR3 is made up of 15 amino acids. CDR3: CAGASGPKASYEQYF. CDR3 nucleotides: TGTGCCGGAGCTAGCGGACCAAAAGCCTCCTACGAGCAGTACTTC.

This chain uses TRBV5-3 with TRBJ1-2; the D gene is possibly TRBD1 (6 bases). TRBV5-3 is treated as an ORF (open reading frame) with a function not yet certain. V lost 4 bases and J 4 bases, leaving 14 bases between the germline ends. The CDR3 has 14 amino acids. In DNA, the CDR3 is TGTGCCAGAAGCCACACAGGGATCCGCTATGGCTACACCTTC. It codes for CARSHTGIRYGYTF.

V is TRBV2 and J is TRBJ2-6; D gene uncertain. Per the germline V gene, CDR1 is SNHLY and CDR2 is FYNNEI. V was trimmed by 6 bases and J by 2 bases, leaving 11 bases between them. The CDR3 loop spans 15 amino acids. In nucleotides, the CDR3 is TGTGCCAGCAGGGAGACTCAAACTGGGGCCAACGTCCTGACTTTC. It is translated as CASRETQTGANVLTF.

The DNA for the CDR3 is TGTGCCAGCAGTTATCCGGGACTAGCGGGGGAACAGACCCAGTACTTC. Translation gives CASSYPGLAGEQTQYF. V is TRBV6-5 and J is TRBJ2-5; 14 nucleotides agree with TRBD2. CDR3 length: 16 amino acids. V shed 3 bases, J shed 6 bases, and the junction held 6 bases outside the gene matches. From germline, CDR1 is MNHEY and CDR2 SVGAGI.

In this sample, this clone turned up once. The chain links TRBV4-2 to TRBJ1-6; possibly TRBD1 for D (5 bases). In germline, CDR1 is LGHNA, CDR2 YNFKEQ. V lost 0 bases and J 8 bases, leaving 8 bases between the germline ends. The CDR3 consists of 14 residues. The DNA for the CDR3 is TGTGCCAGCAGCCAAGAAGGGGAGGATTCACCCCTCCACTTT. Amino acid sequence: CASSQEGEDSPLHF.

The chain carries TRBV14 and TRBJ1-4; 9 bases map to TRBD1. With V trimmed by 0 bases and J by 11 bases, 7 bases remained unmatched. Germline V gene lookup returns CDR1 SGHDN and CDR2 FVKESK. CDR3 length: 15 amino acids. DNA of the CDR3: TGTGCCAGCAGCCAAGAAGGGACAGGGCGTAGGAAACTGTTTTTT. Translated, it gives CASSQEGTGRRKLFF. Looking up the rest from reference TRBV14 and TRBJ1-4 gives the full variable domain: EAGVTQFPSHSVIEKGQTVTLRCDPISGHDNLYWYRRVMGKEIKFLLHFVKESKQDESGMPNNRFLAERTGGTYSTLKVQPAELEDSGVYFCASSQEGTGRRKLFFGSGTQLSVL.

The rearrangement joins TRBV5-1 to TRBJ1-4; D call uncertain. V was shortened by 0 bases and J by 7 bases, with 10 bases between the two germline ends. Looked up from germline, CDR1 is SGHRS and CDR2 is YFSETQ. This CDR3 has 14 residues. The CDR3 region has the DNA TGCGCCAGCAGCTTGGGGGCGAACGCTGAAAAACTGTTTTTT. It yields the protein CASSLGANAEKLFF.

The count of this clone is one. As DNA, the CDR3 is TGTGCCAGTAGTATCCCCCTTTCGGGACGAGGGGGCACCGGGGAGCTGTTTTTT. Residues: CASSIPLSGRGGTGELFF. The V call is TRBV19, the J call TRBJ2-2; a weak D match, TRBD1 (6 bases). The CDR3 consists of 18 residues. V lost 3 bases and J 4 bases, leaving 21 bases between the germline ends. Per the germline V gene, CDR1 is LNHDA and CDR2 is SQIVND (reference sequence). Full variable domain (outside the CDR3, taken from reference TRBV19 and TRBJ2-2): DGGITQSPKYLFRKEGQNVTLSCEQNLNHDAMYWYRQDPGQGLRLIYYSQIVNDFQKGDIAEGYSVSREKKESFPLTVTSAQKNPTAFYLCASSIPLSGRGGTGELFFGEGSRLTVL.

The chain carries TRBV18 and TRBJ2-1; D remains ambiguous. Deletions cut 1 base from V and 8 bases from J, with 3 bases between. Germline assignment: CDR1 KGHSH and CDR2 LQKENI. The CDR3 totals 11 residues. The CDR3 sequence is CASSPLYEQFF. CDR3 nucleotides: TGTGCCAGCTCACCACTCTATGAGCAGTTCTTC. The full variable domain, completed using reference TRBV18 and TRBJ2-1, is NAGVMQNPRHLVRRRGQEARLRCSPMKGHSHVYWYRQLPEEGLKFMVYLQKENIIDESGMPKERFSAEFPKEGPSILRIQQVVRGDSAAYFCASSPLYEQFFGPGTRLTVL.

This clone occurred once. The CDR3 region is CASSVGRRTDYNEQFF. The DNA of the CDR3 is TGTGCCAGCAGCGTAGGAAGAAGGACAGACTACAATGAGCAGTTCTTC. V gene TRBV9 combines with J gene TRBJ2-1, with TRBD1 as a possible D gene (6 bases). Germline-derived CDR1 and CDR2 are SGDLS and YYNGEE. V lost 0 bases, J lost 3 bases, and 13 bases lay in between. The CDR3 covers 16 residues.

This chain joins TRBV30 and TRBJ1-1, with no clear D. CDR3 length: 13 amino acids. Between the trimmed V and J ends, which lost 2 bases and 3 bases, there was a span of 10 bases. Germline CDR1 is GTSNPN and CDR2 is SVGIG (reference sequence). This CDR3 is CAWSRGIDTEAFF. The CDR3 DNA sequence: TGTGCCTGGAGTCGGGGAATTGACACTGAAGCTTTCTTT.

CDR3 DNA: TGTGCCAGCTCAACTCTAGCGGGGAACCAAGTCACGGGGGCCAACGTCCTGACTTTC. Translation gives CASSTLAGNQVTGANVLTF. This chain joins TRBV18 and TRBJ2-6; TRBD2 matches at 9 bases. Germline CDR1 is KGHSH and CDR2 is LQKENI. The V and J ends lost 5 bases and 4 bases, in that order; junction bases with no gene match: 15. CDR3 length equals 19 residues.

This rearrangement joins TRBV18 to TRBJ1-4; a possible D gene is TRBD1 (5 bases). Germline values: CDR1 KGHSH, CDR2 LQKENI. CDR3 length: 14 amino acids. V gave up 3 bases and J gave up 4 bases, with 9 bases separating them. The CDR3 region has the DNA TGTGCCAGCTCACCCGGGACTCATAATGAAAAACTGTTTTTT. Residues: CASSPGTHNEKLFF.

This chain joins TRBV5-1 and TRBJ2-7; D gene ambiguous. The ends were cut back, 0 bases at V and 0 bases at J, with 7 bases in the middle. The CDR3 covers 14 residues. Germline assignment: CDR1 SGHRS and CDR2 YFSETQ. The CDR3 DNA sequence: TGCGCCAGCAGCTTGGAGACAATCTCCTACGAGCAGTACTTC. As protein: CASSLETISYEQYF. The full variable domain, in which reference TRBV5-1 and TRBJ2-7 provide the parts outside the CDR3, is KAGVTQTPRYLIKTRGQQVTLSCSPISGHRSVSWYQQTPGQGLQFLFEYFSETQRNKGNFPGRFSGRQFSNSRSEMNVSTLELGDSALYLCASSLETISYEQYFGPGTRLTVT.

V and J are TRBV9 and TRBJ1-3, with 7 nucleotides matching TRBD1. CDR1 and CDR2 (germline): SGDLS, YYNGEE. Trimming removed 3 bases from V and 0 bases from J; junction bases left unmatched: 6. The length of the CDR3 is 16 residues. Here the CDR3 DNA reads TGTGCCAGCAGCGCCCAGGGACAGATCTCTGGAAACACCATATATTTT. It specifies CASSAQGQISGNTIYF.

V usage is TRBV9 and J usage is TRBJ2-3; 9 positions match TRBD2. The CDR3 has 15 residues. V lost 1 base, J lost 2 bases, and 2 bases stayed unmatched. CDR1 is SGDLS, CDR2 YYNGEE, per germline. In DNA form, the CDR3 reads TGTGCCAGCAGCGTAAGCGGGGGGCCCACAGATACGCAGTATTTT. It translates to CASSVSGGPTDTQYF.

V usage is TRBV19 and J usage is TRBJ2-3; 10 nucleotides align to TRBD2. V trimming: 3 bases; J trimming: 5 bases; junction bases outside the gene matches: 8. This CDR3 region has 16 residues. CDR1 and CDR2 (germline): LNHDA, SQIVND (reference sequence). CDR3 residues: CASSIRTSGVGDTQYF. In nucleotides, the CDR3 is TGTGCCAGTAGTATCCGTACTAGCGGGGTTGGAGATACGCAGTATTTT. Together with reference TRBV19 and TRBJ2-3, the CDR3 gives the full variable domain: DGGITQSPKYLFRKEGQNVTLSCEQNLNHDAMYWYRQDPGQGLRLIYYSQIVNDFQKGDIAEGYSVSREKKESFPLTVTSAQKNPTAFYLCASSIRTSGVGDTQYFGPGTRLTVL.

The CDR3 bases are TGTGCCAGCAGCTTACAGGTGGCACAGCCCCAGCATTTT. It is translated as CASSLQVAQPQHF. This rearrangement joins TRBV11-2 to TRBJ1-5, with D uncertain. Per the germline V gene, CDR1 is SGHAT and CDR2 is FQNNGV. Trimming left V 2 bases short and J 7 bases short, with 9 bases between. The CDR3 sequence is 13 residues long.

The chain combines TRBV2 with TRBJ1-3; perhaps TRBD1 as D (5 bases). V was pared by 1 base and J by 4 bases, with 8 bases between. The CDR3 is made up of 14 amino acids. Germline V lookup: CDR1 SNHLY, CDR2 FYNNEI. The CDR3 region has the DNA TGTGCCAGCAGTGAAGTCCGGGGGGGAAACACCATATATTTT. Amino acids: CASSEVRGGNTIYF.

The chain joins TRBV5-4 to TRBJ1-1; 8 bases align to TRBD1. Per the germline V gene, CDR1 is SGHNT and CDR2 is YYREEE (reference sequence). After removal of 3 bases from V and 0 bases from J, the junction contained 7 bases not matched to a gene. The CDR3 covers 16 residues. Written as DNA, the CDR3 is TGTGCCAGCAGCTGGCCGGGACAGGTAATGAACACTGAAGCTTTCTTT. Residues: CASSWPGQVMNTEAFF.

The rearrangement links TRBV27 to TRBJ2-7; 11 positions match TRBD2. The trim removed 6 bases at V and 0 bases at J, leaving 1 base unmatched. The germline V gene encodes CDR1 MNHEY and CDR2 SMNVEV (reference sequence). The length of the CDR3 is 14 residues. In DNA form, the CDR3 reads TGTGCCAGCAGGCTAGCGGGGGGCTCCTACGAGCAGTACTTC. Its translation: CASRLAGGSYEQYF.

This clone was seen just once. This chain connects TRBV5-4 to TRBJ1-2; a possible D gene is TRBD1 (5 bases). V was trimmed by 6 bases and J by 5 bases, leaving 20 bases between them. This CDR3 contains 15 residues. Germline assignment: CDR1 SGHNT and CDR2 YYREEE (reference sequence). CDR3 in amino acids: CASNSVAGPEYGYTF. The CDR3 bases are TGTGCCAGCAATTCTGTGGCAGGGCCAGAATATGGCTACACCTTC.

The chain links TRBV14 to TRBJ2-1; a weak D match, TRBD2 (6 bases). Trimming stripped 3 bases from V and 0 bases from J, with 15 bases between. This CDR3 has 17 residues. Germline CDR1 SGHDN, CDR2 FVKESK. The CDR3 loop reads CASSHDETRSSYNEQFF. DNA for the CDR3: TGTGCCAGCAGCCATGACGAGACTAGAAGCTCCTACAATGAGCAGTTCTTC.

The rearrangement joins TRBV7-9 to TRBJ1-1; D ambiguous. The CDR3 is made up of 11 amino acids. The V and J ends lost 5 bases and 6 bases respectively, with 7 bases between them. The germline gives CDR1 SEHNR, CDR2 FQNEAQ (reference sequence). CDR3 coding DNA: TGTGCCAGCAGCCCCTCGTCTGAAGCTTTCTTT. Amino acid sequence: CASSPSSEAFF.